This TCR beta chain was sequenced for a study of CD8 T cells in Susac syndrome. Study overall: Among the Susac syndrome patients who underwent sequencing, more than 5 had clinically active disease, while about 8 of them were in remission. Susac syndrome patients were untreated, on corticosteroids with some adding intravenous immunoglobulin, or on intravenous immunoglobulin only.

Sequencing targeted TCR beta in T cells from blood (CD8+ and CD4+). Trimming removed 3 bases from V and 4 bases from J; junction bases left unmatched: 8. This CDR3 is built from 15 residues. Germline V CDR1 and CDR2: SEHNR, FQNEAQ (reference sequence). Random hexamers were used to reverse transcribe about 0.5 to 1 ug of RNA. Amplification of the TCR beta CDR3 was carried out by immunoSEQ multiplex PCR, which spanned a total of 54 Vbeta and 13 Jbeta segments. TCRdb reprocessed the immunoSEQ multiplex PCR reads via MiXCR and lists one record per CDR3 protein. Of fewer than 80,000 distinct CDR3 sequences in the sample, approximately 93% were seen once.

Sequenced: CD8+ T cells from PBMCs. V and J are TRBV7-9 and TRBJ1-2, with TRBD1 matching 7 bases. The TCR originated in a human donor with Susac syndrome. The CDR3 reads CASSLAGQETYGYTF. In nucleotides, the CDR3 is TGTGCCAGCAGCTTGGCCGGACAGGAGACCTATGGCTACACCTTC.